A single sample is the source of the 17 T cell receptor beta chains below, sequenced in a study of graft-versus-host responses after intestinal transplantation. These TCRs' antigens remain unknown. The data were produced by immunoSEQ multiplex PCR, yet TCRdb's version contains in-frame clones alone and is incomplete. The table shows about 110,000 clones, with 90% to 95% occurring only once. Sequencing was performed on unstimulated CD4+ T cells sorted from spleen or lymph node cells, taken before transplant. The receptors shown here come from a human donor who was the organ donor for an intestinal transplant.

This rearrangement joins TRBV7-2 to TRBJ2-3, with 14 bases that match TRBD2. The V and J ends lost 5 bases and 15 bases, in that order; junction bases with no gene match: 19. From germline, CDR1 is SGHTA and CDR2 FQGNSA. The length of the CDR3 is 17 residues. The CDR3 protein is CASSLGLAGEVLQVNYF. Here the CDR3 DNA reads TGTGCCAGCAGCCTGGGACTAGCGGGAGAGGTCCTCCAAGTTAATTATTTT.

DNA of the CDR3: TGTGCCAGCAGCCCGGTCCCGGGGGTTACAACTGAAGCTTTCTTT. Translated, it gives CASSPVPGVTTEAFF. The gene calls are TRBV7-9 and TRBJ1-1; D is possibly TRBD1 (5 bases). Germline V gene lookup returns CDR1 SEHNR and CDR2 FQNEAQ (reference sequence). With 5 bases removed from V and 5 bases from J, the gap between germline ends came to 18 bases. The CDR3 runs 15 residues.

The chain links TRBV5-4 to TRBJ1-1; possibly TRBD1 for D (6 bases). The CDR3 is 13 residues long. V dropped 6 bases and J dropped 6 bases, with 15 bases sitting between them. The germline V gene has CDR1 SGHNT and CDR2 YYREEE (reference sequence). CDR3 protein: CASIRRGRAEAFF. DNA for the CDR3: TGTGCCAGCATCCGCCGGGGGCGCGCTGAAGCTTTCTTT. Combining the CDR3 with reference TRBV5-4 and TRBJ1-1 gives the whole variable domain ETGVTQSPTHLIKTRGQQVTLRCSSQSGHNTVSWYQQALGQGPQFIFQYYREEENGRGNFPPRFSGLQFPNYSSELNVNALELDDSALYLCASIRRGRAEAFFGQGTRLTVV.

Turning to this clone: This sample also contains other DNA sequences that code for the same CDR3. The chain carries TRBV5-1 and TRBJ2-3; 7 nucleotides match TRBD2. The V gene end was trimmed by 2 bases and the J gene end by 2 bases; junction bases not matched to a gene: 5. CDR1 SGHRS and CDR2 YFSETQ come from the germline V gene. This CDR3 contains 15 residues. In DNA form, the CDR3 reads TGCGCCAGCAGCTTAAGCGGGGTTTCCACAGATACGCAGTATTTT. Translated, it gives CASSLSGVSTDTQYF.

The genes are TRBV5-1 and TRBJ1-6; maybe TRBD1 (5 bases). Looked up from germline, CDR1 is SGHRS and CDR2 is YFSETQ. This CDR3 contains 17 residues. The V end lost 1 base, the J end lost 10 bases, and 21 bases lay between the germline ends. CDR3 in amino acids: CASSLFVQATKGSPLHF. CDR3 DNA: TGCGCCAGCAGCTTGTTCGTACAGGCGACCAAGGGCTCACCCCTCCACTTT.

V gene TRBV7-2 combines with J gene TRBJ2-7; either TRBD1 or TRBD2 may supply D (5 bases each). The CDR3 consists of 15 residues. CDR1 SGHTA and CDR2 FQGNSA come from the germline V gene. V was cut by 3 bases and J by 0 bases, with 12 bases left in between. Here the CDR3 reads CASSLVGTPSYEQYF. CDR3 bases: TGTGCCAGCAGCTTGGTCGGGACCCCCTCCTACGAGCAGTACTTC.

The chain employs TRBV19 and TRBJ2-1; 12 bases match TRBD1. CDR3 size: 16 residues. The J segment lost 6 bases and the V segment lost 3 bases, leaving 6 bases of the junction unmatched. Germline V gene data show CDR1 as LNHDA and CDR2 as SQIVND (reference sequence). CDR3 sequence (DNA): TGTGCCAGTAGTATCGGGTGGGGACAGGGGGCCAATGAGCAGTTCTTC. Its translation is CASSIGWGQGANEQFF. The entire variable domain, with the rest obtained from reference TRBV19 and TRBJ2-1, is as follows: DGGITQSPKYLFRKEGQNVTLSCEQNLNHDAMYWYRQDPGQGLRLIYYSQIVNDFQKGDIAEGYSVSREKKESFPLTVTSAQKNPTAFYLCASSIGWGQGANEQFFGPGTRLTVL.

The chain is built from TRBV9 and TRBJ2-7; 8 bases are a match to TRBD1. Trimming took 3 bases from V and 4 from J; bases not matched to a gene: 12. The CDR3 extends over 16 amino acids. CDR1 SGDLS and CDR2 YYNGEE come from the germline V gene. The CDR3 nucleotides are TGTGCCAGCAGCGAGGGGATCGGACAGGGTCCGTACGAGCAGTACTTC. The encoded protein is CASSEGIGQGPYEQYF.

The chain links TRBV19 to TRBJ1-2; TRBD1 aligns across 8 bases. Trimming at V came to 4 bases and at J to 8 bases, leaving 9 bases not matched to a gene. The CDR3 loop spans 14 amino acids. Germline loops: CDR1 LNHDA, CDR2 SQIVND (reference sequence). CDR3 region: CASSTSPSGGGYTF. The CDR3, as DNA: TGTGCCAGTAGTACAAGCCCCTCAGGGGGCGGCTACACCTTC.

The CDR3 is CASSVSRTGAYEQYF. CDR3 coding DNA: TGTGCCAGCAGCGTTAGCCGGACAGGTGCCTACGAGCAGTACTTC. The chain links TRBV5-4 to TRBJ2-7, with 7 positions matching TRBD1. The germline V gene has CDR1 SGHNT and CDR2 YYREEE (reference sequence). This CDR3 is 15 amino acids long. The V segment lost 4 bases and the J segment 2 bases; nucleotides outside the gene matches: 9.

The chain combines TRBV5-1 with TRBJ2-7; 7 nucleotides line up with TRBD1. Germline CDR1 is SGHRS and CDR2 is YFSETQ. V trimming: 0 bases; J trimming: 2 bases; junction bases outside the gene matches: 5. The CDR3 runs to 15 residues. The DNA for the CDR3 is TGCGCCAGCAGCTTGGCGACAGGGTCTACCTACGAGCAGTACTTC. Its translation: CASSLATGSTYEQYF. The variable domain in full, completed from reference TRBV5-1 and TRBJ2-7, reads KAGVTQTPRYLIKTRGQQVTLSCSPISGHRSVSWYQQTPGQGLQFLFEYFSETQRNKGNFPGRFSGRQFSNSRSEMNVSTLELGDSALYLCASSLATGSTYEQYFGPGTRLTVT.

This sequence joins TRBV7-2 and TRBJ2-7, with 8 bases that match TRBD1. The CDR3 spans 14 residues. With V trimmed by 2 bases and J by 5 bases, 5 bases remained unmatched. Per the germline V gene, CDR1 is SGHTA and CDR2 is FQGNSA. Written as DNA, the CDR3 is TGTGCCAGCAGCTTATTCGCAGGGGGCGACGAGCAGTACTTC. Its translation is CASSLFAGGDEQYF.

The genes are TRBV6-1 and TRBJ2-7, with D uncertain. Germline V lookup: CDR1 MNHNS, CDR2 SASEGT. V gave up 6 bases and J gave up 2 bases, with 8 bases separating them. The CDR3 has 12 amino acids. CDR3 amino acids: CASRDFTYEQYF. The CDR3 nucleotides are TGTGCCAGCAGGGATTTCACCTACGAGCAGTACTTC.

The V call is TRBV4-3, the J call TRBJ1-2; D unresolved. CDR1 is LGHNA, CDR2 YSLEER, per germline. The CDR3 loop spans 14 amino acids. Trimming took off 4 bases at V and 6 bases at J, with 15 bases between the two ends. The CDR3 coding sequence is TGCGCCAGCAGCCTTGATACGGGCGGGAATGGCTACACCTTC. It translates to CASSLDTGGNGYTF.

The chain couples TRBV7-9 to TRBJ2-1, with D unresolved. Germline assignment: CDR1 SEHNR and CDR2 FQNEAQ (reference sequence). The CDR3 totals 15 residues. The ends were cut back, 0 bases at V and 6 bases at J, with 12 bases in the middle. The CDR3 DNA sequence: TGTGCCAGCAGCTTAGCAGACTCAAGACTCAATGAGCAGTTCTTC. It specifies CASSLADSRLNEQFF.

CDR3 bases: TGTGCCAGCAGCTTAGAACCGTTCGGCGCGCACACCTACGAGCAGTACTTC. Encoded protein: CASSLEPFGAHTYEQYF. The chain employs TRBV7-2 and TRBJ2-7; D uncertain. V shed 1 base and J shed 2 bases, with 18 bases lying between them. The CDR3 loop spans 17 amino acids. Germline V gives CDR1 SGHTA, CDR2 FQGNSA.

This chain links TRBV4-1 with TRBJ1-2; D possibly corresponds to TRBD1 (5 bases). Germline CDR1 and CDR2: MGHRA and YSYEKL. The CDR3 is 13 residues long. V gave up 1 base and J gave up 6 bases, with 9 bases separating them. The CDR3 region is CASSQGGLNGYTF. The CDR3 nucleotides read TGCGCCAGCAGCCAAGGGGGACTGAATGGCTACACCTTC.